The sequence of this T cell receptor (beta chain) was determined in a study of post-analysis software for immune sequencing data. Background on the study: The disease courses spanned relapsing-remitting, secondary progressive and progressive-relapsing forms of multiple sclerosis.

Trimming took 0 bases from V and 12 from J, leaving 11 bases between them. The length of the CDR3 is 11 residues. CDR1 is SQVTM, CDR2 ANQGSEA, per germline. Prepared libraries of TCR beta cDNA carried unique molecular identifiers. Input of about 0.9 to 10 million T cells yielded around 460,000 cDNA molecules. TCRdb recomputed calls from the PCR reads with MiXCR, one row per CDR3 protein. The sample carries around 770,000 distinct CDR3 sequences, roughly 46% recorded once. Study outcomes and limitations: The study found significantly lower normalized Chao1 diversity in multiple sclerosis patients than in controls. Samples made in the same batch grouped tightly together by F measure. TRBV5-6, TRBV5-1 and TRBV20-1 belonged to a set of a handful of TRBV segments that were more frequent in patients than controls.

To note about this clonotype: Its antigen is not known.

Sequencing used blood. The sequence was obtained from a girl between 5 and 17 years old with multiple sclerosis. The chain has TRBV29-1 and TRBJ2-5, with a tentative D call TRBD2 (5 bases). In DNA, the CDR3 is TGCAGCGTTGAAGAGGCCGAGCGGAAGTACTTC. Residues: CSVEEAERKYF.